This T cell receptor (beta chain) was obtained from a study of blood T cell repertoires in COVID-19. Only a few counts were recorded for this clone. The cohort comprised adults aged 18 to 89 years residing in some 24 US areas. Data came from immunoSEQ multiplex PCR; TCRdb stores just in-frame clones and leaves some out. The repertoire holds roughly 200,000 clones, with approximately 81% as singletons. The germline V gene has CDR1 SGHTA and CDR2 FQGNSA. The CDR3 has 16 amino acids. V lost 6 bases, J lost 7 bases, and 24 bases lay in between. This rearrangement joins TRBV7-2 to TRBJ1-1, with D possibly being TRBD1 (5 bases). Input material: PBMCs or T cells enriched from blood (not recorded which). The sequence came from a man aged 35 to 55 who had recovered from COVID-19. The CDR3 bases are TGTGCCAGCAGTCCATCGTCCCCCCCGACAGCATATGAAGCTTTCTTT. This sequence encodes CASSPSSPPTAYEAFF.